This TCR beta chain was sequenced during a study of blood T cells in healthy people across ages. This CDR3 is built from 13 residues. V trimming: 6 bases; J trimming: 0 bases; junction bases outside the gene matches: 4. Germline lookup yields CDR1 SQVTM and CDR2 ANQGSEA. Then a second PCR, running roughly 7 to 12 cycles, was carried out with a sample-barcoded 5' primer and a J-beta primer mix. CDR3-containing paired-end reads numbered at least 2.5 million in each sample. TCRdb re-called the 5' RACE reads with MiXCR, one entry per CDR3 protein. This repertoire shows 600,000 to 850,000 distinct CDR3 sequences, 25% found once; its top ten account for 9.4%. Approximately 9.7 milliliters was the volume of peripheral blood drawn from each donor. This clonotype was counted only a few times. The sample was also reused in another study, on T cells of mothers and their children. From that study: cDNA was synthesized from all extracted RNA at roughly 1.5 ug per reaction.

Sample: blood. V gene TRBV29-1 combines with J gene TRBJ1-1; TRBD1 aligns across 7 bases. This receptor was identified in a boy aged 10-17 years in good health. CDR3 loop: CSVMGQLNTEAFF. In nucleotides, the CDR3 is TGCAGCGTGATGGGACAGCTGAACACTGAAGCTTTCTTT.